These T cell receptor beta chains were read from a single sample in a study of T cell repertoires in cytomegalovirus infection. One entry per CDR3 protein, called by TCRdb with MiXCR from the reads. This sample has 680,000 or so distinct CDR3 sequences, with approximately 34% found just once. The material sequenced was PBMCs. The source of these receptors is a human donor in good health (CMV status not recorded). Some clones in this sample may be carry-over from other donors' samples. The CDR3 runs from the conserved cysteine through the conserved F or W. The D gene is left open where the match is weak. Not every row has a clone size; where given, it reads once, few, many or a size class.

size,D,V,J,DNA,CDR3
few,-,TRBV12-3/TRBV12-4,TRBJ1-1,TGTGCCAGCGTAGATCGGAACACTGAAGCTTTCTTT,CASVDRNTEAFF
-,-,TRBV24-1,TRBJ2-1,TGTGCCACCAGTGACCTGACCCGGGGTGAGCAGTTCTTC,CATSDLTRGEQFF
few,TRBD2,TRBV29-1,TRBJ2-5,TGCAGCGTCTCTAGACTAGCGTCTCAAGAGACCCAGTACTTC,CSVSRLASQETQYF
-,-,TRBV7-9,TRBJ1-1,TGTGCCAGCAGCAAGACACAGGCTGAAGCTTTCTTT,CASSKTQAEAFF
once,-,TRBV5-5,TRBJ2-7,TGTGCCAGCAGCGTCCGAACAGGGGCGGGATACGAGCAGTACTTC,CASSVRTGAGYEQYF
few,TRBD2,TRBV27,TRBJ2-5,TGTGCCAGCAGCCTAGGGGGACTAGCCAGGGAGACCCAGTACTTC,CASSLGGLARETQYF
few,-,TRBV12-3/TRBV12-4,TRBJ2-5,TGTGCCAGCAGTTTGACAGCCCCAGAGACCCAGTACTTC,CASSLTAPETQYF
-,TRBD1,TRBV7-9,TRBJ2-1,TGTGCCAGCAGCCGGGTCAGGGGGTCCTACAATGAGCAGTTCTTC,CASSRVRGSYNEQFF
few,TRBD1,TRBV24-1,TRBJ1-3,TGTGCCACCAGTGATCCTCGGACAGGGGCTGGAAACACCATATATTTT,CATSDPRTGAGNTIYF
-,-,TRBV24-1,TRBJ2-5,TGTGCCACCAGTGATTTGAGAGAGACCCAGTACTTC,CATSDLRETQYF
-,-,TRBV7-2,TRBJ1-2,TGTGCCAGCAGCTTAAGCTCGGACAGAAGATGGGTCGGCTACACCTTC,CASSLSSDRRWVGYTF
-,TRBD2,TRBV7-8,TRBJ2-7,TGTGCCAGCAGCCTCCCGGGACTAGGGGCCTACGAGCAGTACTTC,CASSLPGLGAYEQYF
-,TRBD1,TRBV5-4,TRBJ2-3,TGTGCCAGCAGCTACGCACAGGGGTCGGATACGCAGTATTTT,CASSYAQGSDTQYF
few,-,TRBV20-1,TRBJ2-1,TGCAGTGCTAGAGGTCAGGTGGATGAGCAGTTCTTC,CSARGQVDEQFF
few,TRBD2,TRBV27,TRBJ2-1,TGTGCCAGCACCGAAGCCCCTAGCGGGACCTCCTACAATGAGCAGTTCTTC,CASTEAPSGTSYNEQFF
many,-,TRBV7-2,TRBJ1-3,TGTGCCAGCAGCTTAGCGATGGGTAGGGCAGTCCTCTCTGGAAACACCATATATTTT,CASSLAMGRAVLSGNTIYF
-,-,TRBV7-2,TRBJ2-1,TGTGCCAGCAGCGACATGGCGGGAAGCTCCTACAATGAGCAGTTCTTC,CASSDMAGSSYNEQFF
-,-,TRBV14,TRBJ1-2,TGTGCCAGCAGCCAAGATCCCGGTAGTATCGAGGGCTACACCTTC,CASSQDPGSIEGYTF
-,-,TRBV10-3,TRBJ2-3,TGTGCCACCAGACAGATTAGCACAGATACGCAGTATTTT,CATRQISTDTQYF
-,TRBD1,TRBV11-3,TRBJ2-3,TGTGCCAGCAGCTCACGGGACAGGGGAAACACAGATACGCAGTCTTTT,CASSSRDRGNTDTQSF
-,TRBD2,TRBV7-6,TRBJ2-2,TGTGCCAGCAGCCCCGGGACTAGCGGGGGAGATTGGACCGGGGAGCTGTTTTTT,CASSPGTSGGDWTGELFF
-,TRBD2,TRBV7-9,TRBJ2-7,TGTGCCAGCAGCTTAGCGACTAGCGGACCCTATTCCGAGCAGTACTTC,CASSLATSGPYSEQYF
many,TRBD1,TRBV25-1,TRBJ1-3,TGTGCCAGCAGTGCCCGCAGGGGGCAAGCTGGAAACACCATATATTTT,CASSARRGQAGNTIYF
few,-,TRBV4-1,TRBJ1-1,TGCGCCAGCAGCCAAGAACAAGTGGGGGCCTCAAACACTGAAGCTTTCTTT,CASSQEQVGASNTEAFF
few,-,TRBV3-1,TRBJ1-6,TGTGCCAGCAGCGACGCCCCCGGACGATTCAATTCACCCCTCCACTTT,CASSDAPGRFNSPLHF
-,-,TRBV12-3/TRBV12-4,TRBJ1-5,TGTGCCAGCAGGTCGGATGGGCCCCAGCATTTT,CASRSDGPQHF
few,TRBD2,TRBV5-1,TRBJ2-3,TGCGCCAGCAGCCGTCGGGCTAGCGGGGGGGAAAACACAGATACGCAGTATTTT,CASSRRASGGENTDTQYF
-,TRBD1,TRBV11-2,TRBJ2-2,TGTGCCAGCAGCTCGAACCCGACAGGGCGTGGCGGGGAGCTGTTTTTT,CASSSNPTGRGGELFF
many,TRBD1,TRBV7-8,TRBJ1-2,TGTGCCAGCAGCTTACGGACAGGAAATAACTATGGCTACACCTTC,CASSLRTGNNYGYTF
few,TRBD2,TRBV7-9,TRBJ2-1,TGTGCCAGCAGCCCCGGGACTAGCGGGAGCGCCTACAATGAGCAGTTCTTC,CASSPGTSGSAYNEQFF
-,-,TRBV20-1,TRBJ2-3,TGCAGTGCTTCAAGACCTTTCCACAACACAGATACGCAGTATTTT,CSASRPFHNTDTQYF
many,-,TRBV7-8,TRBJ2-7,TGTGCCAGCAGCTTAGGGTCAGCCTATTTGACCTACGAGCAGTACTTC,CASSLGSAYLTYEQYF
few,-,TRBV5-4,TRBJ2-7,TGTGCCAGCAGCGTGGGGGGGGCCGAGCAGTACTTC,CASSVGGAEQYF
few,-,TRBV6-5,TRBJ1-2,TGTGCCAGCACCCCCCGGATAATGGAGATGGGTAACTATGGCTACACCTTC,CASTPRIMEMGNYGYTF
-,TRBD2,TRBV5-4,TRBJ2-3,TGTGCCAGCAGCTTGCAACTAGCGGACACAGATACGCAGTATTTT,CASSLQLADTDTQYF
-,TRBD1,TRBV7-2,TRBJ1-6,TGTGCCAGCAGCTCAAGCCCGGACAGGGGGTCTCGTAATTCACACCTCCACTTT,CASSSSPDRGSRNSHLHF
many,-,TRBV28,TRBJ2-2,TGTGCCAGCAGTTTAACCCCAGCGAACACCGGGGAGCTGTTTTTT,CASSLTPANTGELFF